Below are 22 T cell receptor beta chains sequenced from a single sample in a study of memory CD4+ T cells and cytomegalovirus serostatus (dated by TCRdb to about 2019). Single viable CD3+CD4+CD8-CD45RO+ cells were sorted as memory CD4+ T cells on a FACSAria II. Library preparation used the immunoSEQ multiplex PCR assay. This is the immuneACCESS table as TCRdb keeps it, with only in-frame sequences that have V and J called. A part of the clones is gone; compared with another copy, unresolved V genes explain less than half, and the rest is unexplained. The sample has tens of thousands of clones on record, more than 60% of them singletons. Around 0.6% of the sample rests with the top ten. The material sequenced was memory CD4+ T cells from blood. Receptor source: an adult in good health and CMV-seronegative.

CDR3 sequence reads: CASNKWVRKTYGYTF. In DNA form, the CDR3 reads TGTGCCAGCAATAAATGGGTACGAAAGACCTATGGCTACACCTTC. This chain joins TRBV5-2 and TRBJ1-2. TRBV5-2 is an annotated pseudogene. CDR3 size: 15 residues.

V usage is TRBV19 and J usage is TRBJ2-3; maybe TRBD1 (5 bases). Trimming cost V 4 bases and J 4 bases, with 18 bases left between them. The germline CDR1 and CDR2 sequences are LNHDA and SQIVND (reference sequence). The CDR3 consists of 16 residues. In DNA form, the CDR3 reads TGTGCCAGTAGTACCCCGAAAGGGAAAGGGGCAGATACGCAGTATTTT. Protein product: CASSTPKGKGADTQYF.

This CDR3 is CAIGQFYTDSYGYTF. As DNA, the CDR3 is TGTGCCATCGGTCAATTCTATACCGACAGCTATGGCTACACCTTC. V and J are TRBV10-3 and TRBJ1-2, with a possible D match to TRBD1 (5 bases). CDR3 length equals 15 residues. Trimming cost V 8 bases and J 4 bases, with 20 bases left between them. The germline gives CDR1 ENHRY, CDR2 SYGVKD.

The chain joins TRBV27 to TRBJ2-7; D is ambiguous. V gave up 5 bases and J gave up 6 bases, with 14 bases separating them. The germline V gene encodes CDR1 MNHEY and CDR2 SMNVEV (reference sequence). The CDR3 contains 13 residues. The CDR3 protein is CASSTRIGPEQYF. DNA of the CDR3: TGTGCCAGCAGTACTCGGATTGGACCCGAGCAGTACTTC.

This chain connects TRBV6-5 to TRBJ1-2; the D gene is possibly TRBD1 (6 bases). Trimming shortened V by 4 bases and J by 4 bases, and 13 bases separated the two germline ends. Germline CDR1 and CDR2: MNHEY and SVGAGI. This CDR3 region has 14 residues. The CDR3 is CASSFTQGGYGYTF. For the CDR3, the DNA is TGTGCCAGCAGTTTCACACAGGGCGGCTATGGCTACACCTTC.

This chain connects TRBV15 to TRBJ1-4; 9 bases map to TRBD1. Trimming took 5 bases from V and 14 from J; bases not matched to a gene: 9. The germline V gene has CDR1 LNHNV and CDR2 YYDKDF (reference sequence). This CDR3 has 13 residues. Written as DNA, the CDR3 is TGTGCCACCAGCCCCGAAATGGGACAGGGCCTGTTTTTT. This encodes CATSPEMGQGLFF.

Of note for this clone: The same CDR3 arises from other DNA sequences in this sample as well. V gene TRBV7-9 combines with J gene TRBJ1-2; no reliable D call. V was trimmed by 5 bases and J by 4 bases, leaving 11 bases between them. Germline CDR1 SEHNR, CDR2 FQNEAQ (reference sequence). The CDR3 totals 13 residues. This CDR3 reads CASSAGGSYGYTF. In DNA, the CDR3 is TGTGCCAGCAGCGCAGGTGGGTCCTATGGCTACACCTTC.

The CDR3 DNA sequence: TGTGCCAGCACCGAAAGAAAGCGGGCGTACAATGAGCAGTTCTTC. It codes for CASTERKRAYNEQFF. The chain links TRBV6-1 to TRBJ2-1, with a tentative D call TRBD2 (6 bases). This CDR3 has 15 residues. From germline, CDR1 is MNHNS and CDR2 SASEGT. Trimming cost V 7 bases and J 4 bases, with 17 bases left between them.

This clone was observed a single time. This chain connects TRBV5-1 to TRBJ2-3; 8 bases map to TRBD2. V trimming: 3 bases; J trimming: 0 bases; junction bases outside the gene matches: 3. The CDR3 loop spans 15 amino acids. CDR1 and CDR2 (germline): SGHRS, YFSETQ. CDR3 amino acids: CASSSGGASTDTQYF. For the CDR3, the DNA is TGCGCCAGCAGCTCCGGGGGGGCTAGCACAGATACGCAGTATTTT.

The rearrangement joins TRBV18 to TRBJ2-2; D remains unclear. V shed 2 bases and J shed 5 bases, with 3 bases lying between them. Germline CDR1 reads KGHSH; CDR2 reads LQKENI. The CDR3 is 12 residues long. CDR3 coding DNA: TGTGCCAGCTCACCAAAGACCGGGGAGCTGTTTTTT. Residues: CASSPKTGELFF.

The V gene is TRBV5-4, the J gene TRBJ1-2; 8 bases line up with TRBD1. From germline, CDR1 is SGHNT and CDR2 YYREEE (reference sequence). The length of the CDR3 is 18 residues. Trimming removed 1 base from V and 1 base from J; junction bases left unmatched: 12. CDR3 DNA sequence: TGTGCCAGCAGCTTGTATGGCAGGGGGCGGGGCGGTAACTATGGCTACACCTTC. As protein: CASSLYGRGRGGNYGYTF.

The rearrangement links TRBV11-2 to TRBJ2-1; D is ambiguous. Trimming removed 4 bases at V and 4 bases at J, with 14 bases between. This CDR3 is 15 amino acids long. In germline, CDR1 is SGHAT, CDR2 FQNNGV. The CDR3 loop reads CASSSSRGSYNEQFF. CDR3 nucleotide sequence: TGTGCCAGCAGCTCATCACGAGGCAGTTACAATGAGCAGTTCTTC.

The chain carries TRBV19 and TRBJ1-4; TRBD1 agrees at 11 bases. Germline CDR1 LNHDA, CDR2 SQIVND (reference sequence). The CDR3 length is 13 residues. The ends lost 6 bases at V and 7 bases at J; junction bases unmatched: 1. The CDR3 loop is CASRGQGVEKLFF. The CDR3 nucleotides are TGTGCCAGTAGGGGACAGGGGGTTGAAAAACTGTTTTTT.

This clone has just a few counts. The V call is TRBV7-9, the J call TRBJ2-2; 7 bases are a match to TRBD1. V shed 3 bases, J shed 4 bases, and the junction held 5 bases outside the gene matches. Germline V lookup: CDR1 SEHNR, CDR2 FQNEAQ (reference sequence). The CDR3 has 15 amino acids. CDR3 region: CASSFRTGFTGELFF. CDR3 nucleotides: TGTGCCAGCAGCTTCCGGACAGGTTTCACCGGGGAGCTGTTTTTT. Full variable domain (missing parts from reference TRBV7-9 and TRBJ2-2): DTGVSQNPRHKITKRGQNVTFRCDPISEHNRLYWYRQTLGQGPEFLTYFQNEAQLEKSRLLSDRFSAERPKGSFSTLEIQRTEQGDSAMYLCASSFRTGFTGELFFGEGSRLTVL.

This sequence joins TRBV29-1 and TRBJ2-5; D unresolved. The germline V and J ends were trimmed by 6 bases and 3 bases, with 11 bases remaining between them. The CDR3 covers 12 residues. Germline CDR1 SQVTM, CDR2 ANQGSEA. This CDR3 is CSVLGGEETQYF. In DNA form, the CDR3 reads TGCAGCGTGTTGGGCGGAGAAGAGACCCAGTACTTC.

The chain uses TRBV19 and TRBJ1-2, with 7 bases matching TRBD1. The CDR3 has 13 amino acids. Germline-derived CDR1 and CDR2 are LNHDA and SQIVND (reference sequence). V was pared by 2 bases and J by 4 bases, with 1 base of the junction left unmatched. The chain's CDR3 is CASSISGGYGYTF. The CDR3 DNA is TGTGCCAGTAGTATATCAGGGGGCTATGGCTACACCTTC.

This clone was seen once. The V call is TRBV15, the J call TRBJ1-6, with D possibly being TRBD1 (6 bases). The V gene lost 5 bases and the J gene lost 7 bases, with 18 bases spanning the gap. The CDR3 consists of 16 residues. Germline CDR1 is LNHNV and CDR2 is YYDKDF (reference sequence). The CDR3 bases are TGTGCCACCAGCGACCAGGTGGGGGCAGGGAATTCACCCCTCCACTTT. Translating it yields CATSDQVGAGNSPLHF.

This clone was seen only once. CDR3 in DNA: TGTGCCAGCTCACCATTAGAGGAGACCCAGTACTTC. Its protein product is CASSPLEETQYF. This chain joins TRBV18 and TRBJ2-5; D gene ambiguous. Germline V gene sequence: CDR1 KGHSH, CDR2 LQKENI. This CDR3 spans 12 amino acids. Trimming removed 2 bases from V and 5 bases from J, with 6 bases in between.

CDR3 DNA sequence: TGTGCCACCAGCGGGACAGAGGTTCCCTACTACTATGGCTACACCTTC. Protein sequence: CATSGTEVPYYYGYTF. The rearrangement links TRBV28 to TRBJ1-2; TRBD1 matches 7 bases. This CDR3 has 16 residues. Losses at the gene ends were 10 bases for V and 3 bases for J; bases not matched to a gene: 17. Germline V gives CDR1 MDHEN, CDR2 SYDVKM.

The chain carries TRBV2 and TRBJ1-1, with 8 nucleotides matching TRBD1. Germline CDR1 and CDR2: SNHLY and FYNNEI. The junction had 8 bases not matched to a gene; V was cut back by 5 bases and J by 6 bases. The CDR3 runs to 14 residues. CDR3 sequence (DNA): TGTGCCAGCAGTACGGACAGGGTTAAGTCTGAAGCTTTCTTT. Amino acids: CASSTDRVKSEAFF.

This chain uses TRBV7-2 with TRBJ1-2; 8 nucleotides align to TRBD1. The CDR3 has 14 amino acids. Trimming cost V 1 base and J 7 bases; bases outside gene matches: 5. The germline gives CDR1 SGHTA, CDR2 FQGNSA. The CDR3 sequence is CASSLGRGLGGYTF. The CDR3, as DNA: TGTGCCAGCAGCTTAGGCAGGGGGCTTGGTGGCTACACCTTC.

This rearrangement joins TRBV5-6 to TRBJ2-5, with D possibly TRBD2 on 6 matching bases. Germline CDR1 reads SGHDT; CDR2 reads YYEEEE. V lost 2 bases and J lost 1, with 9 bases in between. The length of the CDR3 is 14 residues. CDR3 region: CASSFGSSQETQYF. CDR3 sequence (DNA): TGTGCCAGCAGCTTCGGGAGCAGCCAAGAGACCCAGTACTTC.